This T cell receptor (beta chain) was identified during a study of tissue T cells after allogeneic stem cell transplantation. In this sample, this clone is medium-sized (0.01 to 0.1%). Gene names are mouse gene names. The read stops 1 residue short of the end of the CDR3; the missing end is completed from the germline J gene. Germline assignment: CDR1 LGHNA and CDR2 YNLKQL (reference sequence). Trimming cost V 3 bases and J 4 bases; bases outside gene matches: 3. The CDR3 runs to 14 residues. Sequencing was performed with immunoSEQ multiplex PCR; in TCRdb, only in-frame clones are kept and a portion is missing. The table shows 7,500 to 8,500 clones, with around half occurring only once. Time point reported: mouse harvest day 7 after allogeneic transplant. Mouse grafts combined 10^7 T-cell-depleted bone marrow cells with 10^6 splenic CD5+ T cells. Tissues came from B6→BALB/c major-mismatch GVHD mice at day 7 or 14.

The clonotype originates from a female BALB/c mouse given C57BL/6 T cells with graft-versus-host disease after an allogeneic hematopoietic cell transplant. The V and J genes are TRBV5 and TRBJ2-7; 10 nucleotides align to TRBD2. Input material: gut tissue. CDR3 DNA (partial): TGTGCCAGCAGCCATGACTGGGGGGTATATGAACAGTAC. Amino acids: CASSHDWGVYEQY. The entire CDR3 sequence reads CASSHDWGVYEQYF.